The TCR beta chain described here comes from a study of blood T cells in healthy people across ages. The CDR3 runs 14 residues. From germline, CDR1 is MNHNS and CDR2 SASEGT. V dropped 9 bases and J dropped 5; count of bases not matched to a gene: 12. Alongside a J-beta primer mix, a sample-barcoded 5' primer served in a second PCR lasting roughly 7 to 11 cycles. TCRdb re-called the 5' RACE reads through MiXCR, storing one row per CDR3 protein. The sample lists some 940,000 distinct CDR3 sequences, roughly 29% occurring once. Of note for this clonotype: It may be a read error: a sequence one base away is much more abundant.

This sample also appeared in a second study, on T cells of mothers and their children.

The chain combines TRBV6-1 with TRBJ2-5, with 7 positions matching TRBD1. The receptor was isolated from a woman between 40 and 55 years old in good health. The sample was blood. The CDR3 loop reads CASRIQGSRETQYF. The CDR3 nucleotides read TGTGCCAGTAGGATACAGGGGAGTAGGGAGACCCAGTACTTC.